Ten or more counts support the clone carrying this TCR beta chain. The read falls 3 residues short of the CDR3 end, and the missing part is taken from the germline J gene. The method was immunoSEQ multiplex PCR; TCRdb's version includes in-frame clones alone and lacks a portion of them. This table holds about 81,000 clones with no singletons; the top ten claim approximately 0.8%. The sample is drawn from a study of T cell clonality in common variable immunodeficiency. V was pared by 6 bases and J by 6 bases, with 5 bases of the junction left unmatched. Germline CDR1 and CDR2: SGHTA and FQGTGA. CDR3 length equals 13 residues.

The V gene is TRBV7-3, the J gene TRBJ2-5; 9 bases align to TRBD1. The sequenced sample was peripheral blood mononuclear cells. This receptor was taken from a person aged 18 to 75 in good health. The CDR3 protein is CASSPGQGKTQYF. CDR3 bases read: TGTGCCAGCAGTCCGGGACAGGGAAAGACC.